One and the same sample provided the 32 T cell receptor beta chains below, sequenced in a study of blood T cells in healthy people across ages (dated by TCRdb to the mid-2010s). Library generation was performed with 5' RACE. The listed sequencing device is Illumina HiSeq 2500. A second PCR of roughly 6 to 11 cycles was performed with a sample-barcoded 5' primer and a J-beta primer mix. TCRdb trimmed the raw reads at Q25, called clones with MiXCR and kept productive beta chains. CDR3 protein sequences are deduplicated, and each keeps its most common genes and DNA. This sample comprises some 1.7 million distinct CDR3 sequences, roughly 27% of them detected only once. Roughly 8% of the sample comes from the top ten. The sample comprised blood. All receptors come from a woman in her thirties in good health.

The rearrangement links TRBV20-1 to TRBJ2-1; 16 nucleotides align to TRBD2. Germline CDR1 and CDR2: DFQATT and SNEGSKA (reference sequence). Unmatched junction bases numbered 5, after V lost 0 bases and J lost 9 bases. The CDR3 is 16 amino acids. DNA for the CDR3: TGCAGTGCTAGAGATGGGGGACTAGCGGGGGGGTCTGAGCAGTTCTTC. It encodes CSARDGGLAGGSEQFF.

This clonotype was found a few times. The chain is built from TRBV18 and TRBJ2-7, with D possibly matching TRBD1 (5 bases). The CDR3 sequence is 16 residues long. Trimming shortened V by 6 bases and J by 2 bases, and 20 bases separated the two germline ends. CDR1 is KGHSH and CDR2 is LQKENI in the germline V gene. CDR3 nucleotides: TGTGCCAGCTCTCTTACAGGTCCCCCGGTTACCTACGAGCAGTACTTC. Its translation is CASSLTGPPVTYEQYF.

This clonotype was observed once. One end of the junction varies from germline; a read error may be responsible. The J gene is TRBJ1-1, the V gene TRBV5-5; a weak D match, TRBD1 (5 bases). Germline V lookup: CDR1 SGHKS, CDR2 YYEKEE (reference sequence). The CDR3 covers 17 residues. The CDR3 sequence is CASSLSLGDGSNTETFF. In DNA form, the CDR3 reads TGTGCCAGCAGCTTGAGTCTCGGGGACGGAAGTAACACTGAAACTTTCTTT.

This clonotype was recorded a few times. CDR3: CASSLGLRRFSSTDTQYF. The CDR3 DNA is TGTGCCAGCAGCCTAGGCCTCCGGAGATTTTCTAGCACAGATACGCAGTATTTT. This sequence joins TRBV27 and TRBJ2-3; D is undetermined. The V end was cut by 6 bases, the J end by 0 bases, with 22 bases between. Germline CDR1 MNHEY, CDR2 SMNVEV (reference sequence). This CDR3 has 18 amino acids.

The gene calls are TRBV12-3 or TRBV12-4 and TRBJ1-3; D is undetermined. The CDR3 extends over 14 amino acids. The germline V and J ends were trimmed by 3 bases and 3 bases, with 9 bases remaining between them. The CDR3 bases are TGTGCCAGCAGTTTTGCGACGGTTGGAAACACCATATATTTT. It specifies CASSFATVGNTIYF.

This chain joins TRBV5-1 and TRBJ2-3; 10 nucleotides align to TRBD2. After removal of 6 bases from V and 1 base from J, the junction contained 2 bases not matched to a gene. Germline CDR1 is SGHRS and CDR2 is YFSETQ. This CDR3 has 14 amino acids. The CDR3 DNA reads TGCGCCAGCAAAACTAGCGGGGGCACAGATACGCAGTATTTT. It encodes CASKTSGGTDTQYF.

The chain carries TRBV2 and TRBJ1-5, with 7 nucleotides matching TRBD1. The V segment lost 5 bases and the J segment 7 bases; nucleotides outside the gene matches: 5. CDR3 length: 13 residues. The germline V gene encodes CDR1 SNHLY and CDR2 FYNNEI. This CDR3 reads CASSWDSRQPQHF. CDR3 nucleotide sequence: TGTGCCAGCAGTTGGGACAGCCGCCAGCCCCAGCATTTT.

V and J are TRBV7-2 and TRBJ2-7; possibly TRBD1 for D (6 bases). This CDR3 spans 16 amino acids. The V end lost 6 bases, the J end lost 0 bases, and 18 bases lay between the germline ends. Germline CDR1 and CDR2: SGHTA and FQGNSA. Here the CDR3 reads CASSSSRQGTSYEQYF. In DNA form, the CDR3 reads TGTGCCAGCAGTTCCAGTAGGCAGGGGACCTCCTACGAGCAGTACTTC.

In this sample, this clonotype turned up many times. This chain connects TRBV2 to TRBJ2-1; D remains ambiguous. The CDR3 totals 11 residues. Trimming cost V 3 bases and J 15 bases, with 12 bases left between them. CDR1 SNHLY and CDR2 FYNNEI come from the germline V gene. CDR3 region: CASSDSGRRFF. DNA of the CDR3: TGTGCCAGCAGTGATTCGGGCCGCCGGTTCTTC.

This clonotype showed up just a few times. This rearrangement joins TRBV6-6 to TRBJ2-7, with 7 bases matching TRBD2. V gave up 6 bases and J gave up 1 base; unmatched junction bases: 12. This CDR3 has 16 residues. CDR1 is MNHNY and CDR2 is SVGAGI in the germline V gene (reference sequence). CDR3 sequence reads: CASSSYTSVKSYEQYF. The CDR3 DNA sequence: TGTGCCAGCAGCAGCTATACTAGCGTCAAATCCTACGAGCAGTACTTC.

V usage is TRBV12-5 and J usage is TRBJ2-1, with D uncertain. CDR1 is LGHNT and CDR2 is FRNRAP in the germline V gene. V was trimmed by 3 bases and J by 6 bases, leaving 6 bases between them. The CDR3 totals 12 residues. CDR3 residues: CASGFRANEQFF. The DNA for the CDR3 is TGTGCTAGTGGTTTTAGGGCCAATGAGCAGTTCTTC.

This clonotype has more than one count but fewer than ten. The gene calls are TRBV7-9 and TRBJ1-1; D is ambiguous. Per the germline V gene, CDR1 is SEHNR and CDR2 is FQNEAQ (reference sequence). V lost 5 bases, J lost 7 bases, and 20 bases lay in between. The CDR3 extends over 15 amino acids. CDR3 DNA: TGTGCCAGCAGCCCCCCCGCGGGCAGACTAAGTGAAGCTTTCTTT. This translates into CASSPPAGRLSEAFF.

This clonotype was seen repeatedly, ten times or more. CDR3: CSAGVGEGTQYF. The CDR3, as DNA: TGCAGCGCCGGAGTGGGGGAAGGGACCCAGTACTTC. This chain joins TRBV29-1 and TRBJ2-5; D is tentatively TRBD1 or TRBD2 (5 bases each). V lost 7 bases, J lost 7 bases, and 16 bases lay in between. The CDR3 has 12 residues. Germline values: CDR1 SQVTM, CDR2 ANQGSEA.

There are a few counts of this clonotype. The DNA of the CDR3 is TGTGCCAGCAGCGTTGACAGGGTTTATAGCAATCAGCCCCAGCATTTT. This codes for CASSVDRVYSNQPQHF. V and J are TRBV9 and TRBJ1-5, with 7 positions matching TRBD1. V lost 2 bases and J lost 0; bases outside the gene matches: 5. Per germline, CDR1 SGDLS and CDR2 YYNGEE. The CDR3 covers 16 residues.

This clonotype has ten or more counts. V is TRBV7-3 and J is TRBJ2-1, with TRBD1 as a possible D gene (5 bases). Trimming took off 4 bases at V and 0 bases at J, with 10 bases between the two ends. CDR1 is SGHTA, CDR2 FQGTGA, per germline. CDR3 length: 15 residues. The CDR3 nucleotides read TGTGCCAGCAGCTCCCAGGGTAGCTCCTACAATGAGCAGTTCTTC. Translated, it gives CASSSQGSSYNEQFF.

This clonotype was observed a few times. The gene calls are TRBV6-5 and TRBJ2-1, with 7 bases fitting TRBD1. The CDR3 extends over 16 amino acids. The V and J ends lost 6 bases and 0 bases, in that order; junction bases with no gene match: 8. CDR1 MNHEY and CDR2 SVGAGI come from the germline V gene. CDR3 DNA: TGTGCCAGCAGACAGAACAGGGGTCTCTCCTACAATGAGCAGTTCTTC. Protein: CASRQNRGLSYNEQFF.

In this sample, this clonotype turned up a few times. This may arise from a read error, as a much more abundant clone is one base away. The V call is TRBV13, the J call TRBJ1-1; D gene ambiguous. Trimming stripped 3 bases from V and 4 bases from J, with 9 bases between. Germline CDR1 PRHDT, CDR2 FYEKMQ (reference sequence). The CDR3 sequence is 13 residues long. The CDR3 DNA follows: TGTGCCAGCAGCTTCGGGCGGAGCACTGAAGCTTTCTTT. Its translation is CASSFGRSTEAFF.

The chain recombines TRBV7-2 with TRBJ1-3, with D perhaps matching TRBD1 (5 bases). The CDR3 totals 14 residues. Germline values: CDR1 SGHTA, CDR2 FQGNSA. Trimming stripped 3 bases from V and 3 bases from J, with 9 bases between. For the CDR3, the DNA is TGTGCCAGCAGCTTCCGCGGGGGTGGAAACACCATATATTTT. This sequence encodes CASSFRGGGNTIYF.

This rearrangement joins TRBV7-9 to TRBJ2-7, with no clear D. Trimming removed 6 bases from V and 7 bases from J, with 10 bases in between. Per germline, CDR1 SEHNR and CDR2 FQNEAQ (reference sequence). This CDR3 region has 11 residues. The CDR3 DNA is TGTGCCAGCAGGGCCTACAATGAGCAGTACTTC. This translates into CASRAYNEQYF.

This chain uses TRBV28 with TRBJ2-7; 7 bases agree with TRBD2. The CDR3 is 14 amino acids. The germline V gene has CDR1 MDHEN and CDR2 SYDVKM. V lost 7 bases and J lost 3; bases outside the gene matches: 9. CDR3: CASIGSGELYEQYF. CDR3 nucleotide sequence: TGTGCCAGCATTGGGAGCGGGGAACTCTACGAGCAGTACTTC.

This clonotype came up many times. This sequence joins TRBV7-8 and TRBJ1-5; D is ambiguous. There are 13 residues in the CDR3. The germline V gene has CDR1 SGHVS and CDR2 FQNEAQ. The V end lost 4 bases, the J end lost 3 bases, and 7 bases lay between the germline ends. The CDR3 DNA reads TGTGCCAGCAGCTCGAACCTCAATCAGCCCCAGCATTTT. This codes for CASSSNLNQPQHF.

This chain joins TRBV12-3 or TRBV12-4 and TRBJ2-3, with D possibly called TRBD1 or TRBD2 (6 bases each). Trimming removed 3 bases from V and 0 bases from J, with 19 bases in between. This CDR3 is built from 18 residues. The CDR3 DNA sequence: TGTGCCAGCAGTTTTGTGTGGGGGGCGACTCCTAGCACAGATACGCAGTATTTT. The encoded protein is CASSFVWGATPSTDTQYF.

At least ten counts were recorded for this clonotype. This chain links TRBV20-1 with TRBJ1-2; D is possibly TRBD1 (5 bases). The germline V and J ends were trimmed by 7 bases and 2 bases, with 8 bases remaining between them. This CDR3 has 11 residues. CDR1 DFQATT and CDR2 SNEGSKA come from the germline V gene (reference sequence). The CDR3 coding sequence is TGCAGTGGGCAGGGAAACTATGGCTACACCTTC. Protein: CSGQGNYGYTF.

At least ten counts were recorded for this clonotype. CDR3 DNA: TGCAGTGCTAGAGCGGGGGGCTCCCAAGAGACCCAGTACTTC. This sequence encodes CSARAGGSQETQYF. The V and J genes are TRBV20-1 and TRBJ2-5; perhaps TRBD2 as D (7 bases). Deletions cut 1 base from V and 1 base from J, with 10 bases between. CDR1 and CDR2 (germline): DFQATT, SNEGSKA (reference sequence). The CDR3 runs 14 residues.

The chain uses TRBV27 and TRBJ2-1; D assignment may be TRBD1 or TRBD2 (5 bases each). This CDR3 comprises 15 residues. Per the germline V gene, CDR1 is MNHEY and CDR2 is SMNVEV (reference sequence). Trimming stripped 5 bases from V and 6 bases from J, with 17 bases between. The DNA for the CDR3 is TGTGCCAGCAGTCCTTATGGGACCTCGACCAATGAGCAGTTCTTC. Translated: CASSPYGTSTNEQFF.

Note on this clonotype: A read error may be the cause here, since a much bigger clone is one base away. The chain is built from TRBV10-3 and TRBJ1-1; TRBD1 matches at 9 bases. This CDR3 has 15 residues. Germline V gene lookup returns CDR1 ENHRY and CDR2 SYGVKD. V shed 6 bases, J shed 0 bases, and the junction held 5 bases outside the gene matches. CDR3 nucleotide sequence: TGTGCCATCAGGCTGGGACAGGGTTTGAACACTGAAGCTTTCTTT. Encoded protein: CAIRLGQGLNTEAFF.

In its sample, this clonotype was seen many times. The V gene is TRBV12-3 or TRBV12-4, the J gene TRBJ2-5; D gene unclear. V was clipped by 3 bases and J by 2 bases, with 7 bases between them. The CDR3 sequence is 13 residues long. CDR3 in DNA: TGTGCCAGCAGTTTGGAGATGCAAGAGACCCAGTACTTC. Translation gives CASSLEMQETQYF.

This clonotype showed up just a few times. This rearrangement joins TRBV11-2 to TRBJ1-1; TRBD1 might be the D (5 bases). Trimming removed 5 bases at V and 1 base at J, with 11 bases between. CDR3 length: 14 amino acids. Germline CDR1 reads SGHAT; CDR2 reads FQNNGV. DNA of the CDR3: TGTGCCAGCAGCATGACAGCGACGAACACTGAAGCTTTCTTT. Translating gives CASSMTATNTEAFF.

This clonotype has more than one count but fewer than ten. The rearrangement links TRBV7-3 to TRBJ2-7; 7 bases line up with TRBD1. Germline values: CDR1 SGHTA, CDR2 FQGTGA. The CDR3 sequence is 15 residues long. Trimming cost V 5 bases and J 7 bases; bases outside gene matches: 14. In DNA, the CDR3 is TGTGCCAGCAGCGTTATGACAGGGTTCGGCAATGAGCAGTACTTC. Protein product: CASSVMTGFGNEQYF.

This clonotype was seen more than once but under ten times. The chain carries TRBV5-1 and TRBJ2-7; D is possibly TRBD2 (5 bases). The CDR3 spans 11 residues. Trimming removed 4 bases at V and 5 bases at J, with 7 bases between. In germline, CDR1 is SGHRS, CDR2 YFSETQ. As DNA, the CDR3 is TGCGCCAGCAGCACGGGAAACGAGCAGTACTTC. Translating gives CASSTGNEQYF. Full variable domain (outside the CDR3, taken from reference TRBV5-1 and TRBJ2-7): KAGVTQTPRYLIKTRGQQVTLSCSPISGHRSVSWYQQTPGQGLQFLFEYFSETQRNKGNFPGRFSGRQFSNSRSEMNVSTLELGDSALYLCASSTGNEQYFGPGTRLTVT.

This clonotype came up a few times. This chain joins TRBV4-3 and TRBJ2-1, with D possibly being TRBD2 (6 bases). The germline CDR1 and CDR2 sequences are LGHNA and YSLEER. The CDR3 is 15 residues long. The V and J ends lost 0 bases and 6 bases respectively, with 12 bases between them. The CDR3 region has the DNA TGCGCCAGCAGCCAAGAGGACGGGAGCGGCAATGAGCAGTTCTTC. The encoded protein is CASSQEDGSGNEQFF.

This clonotype appeared a few times. V and J are TRBV3-1 and TRBJ2-1, with 8 bases that match TRBD2. J was trimmed by 8 bases and V by 6 bases; bases with no gene match: 9. The germline V gene encodes CDR1 LGHDT and CDR2 YNNKEL (reference sequence). The CDR3 has 14 residues. The CDR3 loop is CASRVSGGTYEQFF. Here the CDR3 DNA reads TGTGCCAGCAGGGTAAGCGGGGGCACTTATGAGCAGTTCTTC.